A single sample is the source of the 2 T cell receptor beta chains below, sequenced in a study of spatial heterogeneity in lung cancer. Indicated time point: blood at routine non-recurrence follow-up after resection. From tumor, nontumor lung or frozen PBMC, whole RNA was taken unsorted for sequencing. MiXCR, run by TCRdb on the 5' RACE reads, gives a single entry per CDR3 protein. The table shows about 120,000 distinct CDR3 sequences, with 12% occurring only once. Here the sequenced sample was PBMCs, taken at follow-up. The receptors shown here come from a male donor with early-stage non-small cell lung cancer.

This clonotype was observed a few times. This chain connects TRBV7-2 to TRBJ1-1, with TRBD1 as a possible D gene (6 bases). V lost 0 bases to trimming and J lost 5 bases, with 10 bases between them. This CDR3 has 14 residues. Germline CDR1 and CDR2: SGHTA and FQGNSA. CDR3 nucleotide sequence: TGTGCCAGCAGCTTAGCGATAGGGGGGACTGAAGCTTTCTTT. Its protein product is CASSLAIGGTEAFF.

This clonotype was found many times. The chain is built from TRBV10-3 and TRBJ1-1, with D uncertain. Trimming shortened V by 6 bases and J by 0 bases, and 8 bases separated the two germline ends. Germline CDR1 and CDR2: ENHRY and SYGVKD. The CDR3 runs 13 residues. The CDR3 DNA reads TGTGCCATCAGGCCAGAGATGAACACTGAAGCTTTCTTT. Translating gives CAIRPEMNTEAFF.